Sequencing of this T cell receptor (beta chain) was carried out in a study of CD8 T cells in Susac syndrome. Study in general: Patients with Susac syndrome who were sequenced included about 6 with active disease and eight in remission. General observations from the study: In total CD8+ repertoires, roughly 16 Susac-specific public clones were found, and CD8+ TEMRA repertoires had about five.

Sequencing of TCR beta was performed on blood CD8+ T cells and on blood CD4+ T cells. Negative isolation yielded the CD8+ and CD4+ T cells, while FACS enriched the TEMRA cells. Of note for this clonotype: Its antigen is not identified.

A quantity of roughly 0.5 to 1 ug RNA underwent reverse transcription using random hexamers. TCRdb ran MiXCR on the immunoSEQ multiplex PCR reads and lists one entry per CDR3 protein. The sample carries approximately 80,000 distinct CDR3 sequences, roughly 94% recorded once. The receptor was derived from a human donor with Susac syndrome. Sample: CD8+ T cells from PBMCs.

Here the CDR3 reads CASGTGSSPLHF. The DNA for the CDR3 is TGTGCTTCCGGGACAGGGTCATCACCCCTCCACTTT. V is TRBV10-3 and J is TRBJ1-6; 9 nucleotides match TRBD1. CDR1 and CDR2 (germline): ENHRY, SYGVKD. CDR3 length: 12 amino acids.